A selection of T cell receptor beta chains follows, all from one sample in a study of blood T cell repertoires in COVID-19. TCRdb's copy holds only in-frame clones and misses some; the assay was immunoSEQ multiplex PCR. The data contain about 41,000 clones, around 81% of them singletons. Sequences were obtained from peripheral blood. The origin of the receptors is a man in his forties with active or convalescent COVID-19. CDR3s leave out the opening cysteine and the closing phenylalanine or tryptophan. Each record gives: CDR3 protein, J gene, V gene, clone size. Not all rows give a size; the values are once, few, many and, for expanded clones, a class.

CDR3aa: ASSGGRNEKLF
j_gene: TRBJ1-4
v_gene: TRBV25-1
abundance: .

CDR3aa: ASAGFTEAF
j_gene: TRBJ1-1
v_gene: TRBV19
abundance: once

CDR3aa: ASRSQGIDNSPLH
j_gene: TRBJ1-6
v_gene: TRBV6-5
abundance: .

CDR3aa: ASRRGQNNSPLH
j_gene: TRBJ1-6
v_gene: TRBV5-6
abundance: .

CDR3aa: ASSDRLTGELF
j_gene: TRBJ2-2
v_gene: TRBV6-1
abundance: .

CDR3aa: SVNWGMDSMNTEAF
j_gene: TRBJ1-1
v_gene: TRBV29-1
abundance: .

CDR3aa: ASSPGQGMNSPLH
j_gene: TRBJ1-6
v_gene: TRBV7-2
abundance: few

CDR3aa: ASSYTMTSGYTDTQY
j_gene: TRBJ2-3
v_gene: TRBV27
abundance: .

CDR3aa: ASRPSFAMNEQY
j_gene: TRBJ2-7
v_gene: TRBV6-6
abundance: .

CDR3aa: ASSPQAGGRETQY
j_gene: TRBJ2-5
v_gene: TRBV7-3
abundance: .

CDR3aa: ASRPSGDFYEQY
j_gene: TRBJ2-7
v_gene: TRBV28
abundance: .

CDR3aa: ASSQHRTSGNNEQF
j_gene: TRBJ2-1
v_gene: TRBV3-1/TRBV3-2
abundance: .

CDR3aa: ASSYSHSAYGYT
j_gene: TRBJ1-2
v_gene: TRBV6-5
abundance: .

CDR3aa: ASSLLDKTPGELF
j_gene: TRBJ2-2
v_gene: TRBV27
abundance: .

CDR3aa: AIRSAGGDEQY
j_gene: TRBJ2-7
v_gene: TRBV10-3
abundance: .

CDR3aa: SVVGTGNTEAF
j_gene: TRBJ1-1
v_gene: TRBV29-1
abundance: .

CDR3aa: ASSSPNGVREKF
j_gene: TRBJ2-1
v_gene: TRBV7-2
abundance: .

CDR3aa: ASSIERGPHNEQF
j_gene: TRBJ2-1
v_gene: TRBV19
abundance: .

CDR3aa: ASGLVLGQKNNEQF
j_gene: TRBJ2-1
v_gene: TRBV12-5
abundance: .

CDR3aa: ASSVGASNTEAF
j_gene: TRBJ1-1
v_gene: TRBV9
abundance: .

CDR3aa: ASSIRGASTEAF
j_gene: TRBJ1-1
v_gene: TRBV19
abundance: .

CDR3aa: ASSLGGITDTQY
j_gene: TRBJ2-3
v_gene: TRBV5-1
abundance: .

CDR3aa: ASRALGGSNQPQH
j_gene: TRBJ1-5
v_gene: TRBV5-8
abundance: .

CDR3aa: ASSVVLGRGGTEAF
j_gene: TRBJ1-1
v_gene: TRBV9
abundance: .

CDR3aa: ASRDTSSTDTQY
j_gene: TRBJ2-3
v_gene: TRBV6-5
abundance: .

CDR3aa: ASSWGQNSPLH
j_gene: TRBJ1-6
v_gene: TRBV7-3
abundance: .

CDR3aa: ASRNSDRLKIMNTEAF
j_gene: TRBJ1-1
v_gene: TRBV19
abundance: .

CDR3aa: ASSLYPGKNQPQH
j_gene: TRBJ1-5
v_gene: TRBV28
abundance: .

CDR3aa: ASSLVTSGDTQY
j_gene: TRBJ2-3
v_gene: TRBV27
abundance: once

CDR3aa: ASSPQGARDTEAF
j_gene: TRBJ1-1
v_gene: TRBV11-1
abundance: .

CDR3aa: ASSPRAHGGSSNQPQH
j_gene: TRBJ1-5
v_gene: TRBV2
abundance: .

CDR3aa: SVDQAIEAF
j_gene: TRBJ1-1
v_gene: TRBV29-1
abundance: .

CDR3aa: ASSLEASGRTGELF
j_gene: TRBJ2-2
v_gene: TRBV5-1
abundance: .

CDR3aa: ASSRGTGVGYT
j_gene: TRBJ1-2
v_gene: TRBV11-2
abundance: .

CDR3aa: ASSLRPGGEDKADTQY
j_gene: TRBJ2-3
v_gene: TRBV7-3
abundance: .

CDR3aa: ASSVGRGSYNEQF
j_gene: TRBJ2-1
v_gene: TRBV9
abundance: .

CDR3aa: ASSLEGLSTGELF
j_gene: TRBJ2-2
v_gene: TRBV27
abundance: once